The source of this T cell receptor (beta chain) is a study of blood T cell repertoires in COVID-19. The table came from immunoSEQ multiplex PCR; TCRdb's copy has only in-frame clones and leaves some out. The repertoire holds hundreds of thousands of clones, 75% to 85% seen once, with approximately 13% in the top ten. V shed 1 base and J 8 bases; nucleotides not matched to a gene: 7. CDR1 is SGHRS, CDR2 YFSETQ, per germline. This CDR3 has 17 residues. Source material: peripheral blood. The sequence was collected from an older woman with active or convalescent COVID-19. This chain joins TRBV5-1 and TRBJ1-6; TRBD1 matches at 12 bases. CDR3 nucleotide sequence: TGCGCCAGCAGCTTGTTGGGACAGGGGGCTTCGGATTCACCCCTCCACTTT. Amino acids: CASSLLGQGASDSPLHF.